These 30 T cell receptor beta chains came from one sample sequenced in a study of blood T cell repertoires in COVID-19. Profiling relied on immunoSEQ multiplex PCR, and the TCRdb table lists in-frame clones only, not all of them. Of around 230,000 clones listed, around 85% were seen once; the top ten hold approximately 9.6%. The sample taken for sequencing was peripheral blood. Source of these receptors: a woman older than 75 with acute or convalescent COVID-19.

The chain joins TRBV4-1 to TRBJ2-5; 9 nucleotides match TRBD1. The CDR3 length is 14 residues. Germline V gene lookup returns CDR1 MGHRA and CDR2 YSYEKL. V lost 5 bases to trimming and J lost 4 bases; unmatched junction nucleotides: 5. In nucleotides, the CDR3 is TGCGCCAGCAGCACCCCGGGACAGGGAGAGACCCAGTACTTC. Its protein product is CASSTPGQGETQYF.

The CDR3 spells CASSSYSYEQYF. DNA of the CDR3: TGTGCCAGCAGCTCCTACAGCTACGAGCAGTACTTC. J is TRBJ2-7 and V is TRBV7-6; D uncertain. Trimming stripped 4 bases from V and 3 bases from J, with 7 bases between. Germline loops: CDR1 SGHVS, CDR2 FNYEAQ. This CDR3 comprises 12 residues.

The chain uses TRBV7-2 and TRBJ1-2; 10 bases fit TRBD1. This CDR3 has 16 residues. Trimming at V came to 4 bases and at J to 8 bases, leaving 13 bases not matched to a gene. CDR1 SGHTA and CDR2 FQGNSA come from the germline V gene. CDR3 nucleotide sequence: TGTGCCAGCAGCTCCCAACCCGGGGACAGGGGAGGCGGCTACACCTTC. Translated: CASSSQPGDRGGGYTF.

The chain is built from TRBV7-3 and TRBJ2-1; 7 positions agree with TRBD1. This CDR3 spans 15 amino acids. V gave up 2 bases and J gave up 0 bases; unmatched junction bases: 1. Germline CDR1 is SGHTA and CDR2 is FQGTGA. Here the CDR3 reads CASSLDRASYNEQFF. The CDR3 DNA reads as TGTGCCAGCAGCTTAGACAGGGCCTCCTACAATGAGCAGTTCTTC.

This clone was observed a single time. J is TRBJ2-3 and V is TRBV6-5; no clear D. Between the trimmed V and J ends, which lost 6 bases and 3 bases, there was a span of 4 bases. This CDR3 has 11 residues. Germline V CDR1 and CDR2: MNHEY, SVGAGI. The DNA for the CDR3 is TGTGCCAGCAGCAGTACAGATACGCAGTATTTT. Translating it yields CASSSTDTQYF.

The chain carries TRBV3-1 (or the pseudogene TRBV3-2) and TRBJ2-7; TRBD1 might be the D (5 bases). CDR3 size: 15 residues. Trimming shortened V by 0 bases and J by 2 bases, and 11 bases separated the two germline ends. The germline V gene has CDR1 LGHDT and CDR2 YNNKEL (reference sequence). CDR3 sequence (DNA): TGTGCCAGCAGCCAAGATTTTGGCAGGGCCTACGAGCAGTACTTC. It translates to CASSQDFGRAYEQYF.

J is TRBJ2-1 and V is TRBV7-9; TRBD1 matches at 7 bases. CDR3 length: 16 amino acids. The trim removed 0 bases at V and 3 bases at J, leaving 5 bases unmatched. CDR1 and CDR2 (germline): SEHNR, FQNEAQ (reference sequence). CDR3 region: CASSLARDRDYNEQFF. Here the CDR3 DNA reads TGTGCCAGCAGCTTAGCGAGAGACAGGGACTACAATGAGCAGTTCTTC.

This clone was seen only once. The chain combines TRBV10-3 with TRBJ1-3, with a possible D match to TRBD1 (5 bases). This CDR3 is built from 12 residues. V lost 11 bases, J lost 11 bases, and 19 bases lay in between. CDR1 is ENHRY and CDR2 is SYGVKD in the germline V gene. DNA of the CDR3: TGTGCCGTTGGGGGAGGGGCTGGCGCCATATATTTT. Residues: CAVGGGAGAIYF.

In DNA form, the CDR3 reads TGTGCCAGTAGTAGTGAGGACAGAAACACCGGGGAGCTGTTTTTT. This encodes CASSSEDRNTGELFF. The chain links TRBV19 to TRBJ2-2; tentatively, D is TRBD1 (6 bases). CDR3 length: 15 amino acids. Germline CDR1 is LNHDA and CDR2 is SQIVND (reference sequence). V was pared by 4 bases and J by 2 bases, with 11 bases between.

As for this clone: Other DNA sequences in this specimen translate into the identical CDR3. The chain employs TRBV7-2 and TRBJ1-2; a weak D match, TRBD1 (6 bases). The CDR3 runs 13 residues. Germline assignment: CDR1 SGHTA and CDR2 FQGNSA. V was cut by 5 bases and J by 2 bases, with 9 bases left in between. CDR3 protein: CASSPDRNYGYTF. As DNA, the CDR3 is TGTGCCAGCAGCCCCGACAGGAACTATGGCTACACCTTC.

The J gene is TRBJ1-2, the V gene TRBV11-3; 7 nucleotides agree with TRBD1. This CDR3 has 14 residues. Germline V CDR1 and CDR2: SGHNT, YENEEA. J gave up 4 bases and V 4 bases, and 6 bases lay outside the gene matches. CDR3 residues: CASSSSTGPYGYTF. CDR3 coding DNA: TGTGCCAGCAGCTCCTCGACAGGGCCCTATGGCTACACCTTC.

This clone was seen just once. CDR3 residues: CASSRGPRVRDTEAFF. CDR3 bases: TGTGCCAGCAGCCGCGGCCCCAGGGTAAGGGACACTGAAGCTTTCTTT. V and J are TRBV5-4 and TRBJ1-1; weak D call: TRBD1 (5 bases). Trimming took off 4 bases at V and 3 bases at J, with 19 bases between the two ends. Germline V gene sequence: CDR1 SGHNT, CDR2 YYREEE (reference sequence). The CDR3 has 16 amino acids. The full variable domain, with the rest looked up from reference TRBV5-4 and TRBJ1-1, is ETGVTQSPTHLIKTRGQQVTLRCSSQSGHNTVSWYQQALGQGPQFIFQYYREEENGRGNFPPRFSGLQFPNYSSELNVNALELDDSALYLCASSRGPRVRDTEAFFGQGTRLTVV.

The rearrangement joins TRBV3-1 (or the pseudogene TRBV3-2) to TRBJ2-1, with TRBD2 matching over 8 bases. Losses at the gene ends were 7 bases for V and 4 bases for J; bases not matched to a gene: 6. This CDR3 comprises 14 residues. Germline CDR1 reads LGHDT; CDR2 reads YNNKEL (reference sequence). In DNA form, the CDR3 reads TGTGCCAGCAAGCCGGGGGGGGCGTACAATGAGCAGTTCTTC. Protein: CASKPGGAYNEQFF.

The rearrangement uses TRBV7-9 and TRBJ2-2; 11 bases match TRBD1. Germline CDR1 and CDR2: SEHNR and FQNEAQ (reference sequence). After removal of 6 bases from V and 4 bases from J, the junction contained 4 bases not matched to a gene. This CDR3 is built from 15 residues. The CDR3 is CASRDRGLGTGELFF. In nucleotides, the CDR3 is TGTGCCAGCAGGGACAGGGGGCTCGGCACCGGGGAGCTGTTTTTT.

The chain links TRBV28 to TRBJ1-1, with TRBD1 matching 11 bases. The germline V gene encodes CDR1 MDHEN and CDR2 SYDVKM. The CDR3 contains 17 residues. Trimming took 5 bases from V and 0 from J; bases not matched to a gene: 8. The CDR3 sequence: CASSPTRTGGLNTEAFF. In DNA, the CDR3 is TGTGCCAGCAGTCCCACCCGGACAGGGGGCTTGAACACTGAAGCTTTCTTT.

This clone occurred a few times. The genes are TRBV20-1 and TRBJ1-5, with 8 bases fitting TRBD1. The CDR3 runs to 16 residues. J gave up 0 bases and V 3 bases, and 7 bases lay outside the gene matches. Germline V lookup: CDR1 DFQATT, CDR2 SNEGSKA (reference sequence). CDR3 sequence reads: CSASPRGRGSNQPQHF. CDR3 DNA: TGCAGTGCTAGTCCCAGGGGGCGAGGTAGCAATCAGCCCCAGCATTTT.

The rearrangement links TRBV25-1 to TRBJ2-1, with D hard to call. V lost 0 bases and J lost 2, with 5 bases in between. There are 14 residues in the CDR3. CDR1 is MGHDK and CDR2 is SYGVNS in the germline V gene. The CDR3 region is CASSEYIAYNEQFF. The CDR3 DNA reads as TGTGCCAGCAGTGAATATATCGCCTACAATGAGCAGTTCTTC.

The genes are TRBV7-9 and TRBJ2-3; weak D call: TRBD2 (6 bases). The CDR3 sequence is 14 residues long. Germline V gene lookup returns CDR1 SEHNR and CDR2 FQNEAQ (reference sequence). Trimming removed 9 bases at V and 6 bases at J, with 19 bases between. CDR3 sequence (DNA): TGTGCCAGTTGGCCGGGACTTCAGACCGATACGCAGTATTTT. This translates into CASWPGLQTDTQYF.

V gene TRBV28 combines with J gene TRBJ1-6; 9 nucleotides agree with TRBD1. CDR3 length: 19 amino acids. The V and J ends lost 0 bases and 0 bases, in that order; junction bases with no gene match: 6. Germline values: CDR1 MDHEN, CDR2 SYDVKM. The CDR3 region has the DNA TGTGCCAGCAGTTTATGGGGACAGGGTCTAAGCTCCTATAATTCACCCCTCCACTTT. Translation: CASSLWGQGLSSYNSPLHF. The full variable domain, its missing parts supplied by reference TRBV28 and TRBJ1-6, is DVKVTQSSRYLVKRTGEKVFLECVQDMDHENMFWYRQDPGLGLRLIYFSYDVKMKEKGDIPEGYSVSREKKERFSLILESASTNQTSMYLCASSLWGQGLSSYNSPLHFGNGTRLTVT.

The V call is TRBV12-3 or TRBV12-4, the J call TRBJ1-1, with 7 positions matching TRBD1. CDR3 size: 12 residues. J gave up 11 bases and V 6 bases, and 9 bases lay outside the gene matches. CDR3 protein: CASSLTGLGAFF. The CDR3 coding sequence is TGTGCCAGCAGCCTGACAGGGCTTGGGGCTTTCTTT.

J is TRBJ1-2 and V is TRBV12-3 or TRBV12-4; D is perhaps TRBD1 (5 bases). Trimming removed 1 base at V and 7 bases at J, with 10 bases between. The CDR3 loop spans 13 amino acids. The CDR3 sequence: CASSLEQEGGYTF. DNA for the CDR3: TGTGCCAGCAGTTTAGAACAGGAGGGTGGCTACACCTTC.

J is TRBJ1-2 and V is TRBV5-4; no firm D call. V lost 6 bases to trimming and J lost 0 bases, with 15 bases between them. The CDR3 runs to 15 residues. The germline V gene has CDR1 SGHNT and CDR2 YYREEE (reference sequence). This chain's CDR3 is CASNLRADANYGYTF. The CDR3 bases are TGTGCCAGCAACCTGAGGGCAGATGCTAACTATGGCTACACCTTC.

This rearrangement joins TRBV28 to TRBJ2-1; the match to TRBD1 covers 8 bases. The junction had 10 bases not matched to a gene; V was cut back by 6 bases and J by 6 bases. This CDR3 comprises 15 residues. Germline lookup yields CDR1 MDHEN and CDR2 SYDVKM. CDR3 nucleotides: TGTGCCAGCAGCCACAGGGGGAAGGCGATCAATGAGCAGTTCTTC. Its translation is CASSHRGKAINEQFF.

V is TRBV6-5 and J is TRBJ2-7, with D perhaps TRBD1 (6 bases). There are 12 residues in the CDR3. CDR1 is MNHEY and CDR2 is SVGAGI in the germline V gene. Trimming cost V 7 bases and J 7 bases, with 14 bases left between them. CDR3 coding DNA: TGTGCCAGCAAGGAACAGGGCTCTGAGCAGTACTTC. It is translated as CASKEQGSEQYF.

CDR3 in DNA: TGTGCCAGCAGCCGTGACAGGGATCGCGGCTACACCTTC. Amino acid sequence: CASSRDRDRGYTF. V usage is TRBV6-5 and J usage is TRBJ1-2, with TRBD1 matching 7 bases. The CDR3 runs to 13 residues. Unmatched junction bases numbered 9, after V lost 6 bases and J lost 8 bases. Germline-derived CDR1 and CDR2 are MNHEY and SVGAGI.

The sample holds a few counts of this clone. V and J are TRBV30 and TRBJ2-5, with 12 nucleotides matching TRBD1. The CDR3 covers 15 residues. The germline CDR1 and CDR2 sequences are GTSNPN and SVGIG (reference sequence). The J segment lost 5 bases and the V segment lost 2 bases, leaving 6 bases of the junction unmatched. The CDR3 nucleotides are TGTGCCTGGAGTAGGGGACAGGGGGCGAGCGAGACCCAGTACTTC. Encoded protein: CAWSRGQGASETQYF.

The CDR3 DNA sequence: TGTGCCAGCAGCGCTAGCGGGGGACCCACCGGGGAGCTGTTTTTT. It encodes CASSASGGPTGELFF. This chain connects TRBV7-2 to TRBJ2-2, with 10 bases matching TRBD2. This CDR3 region has 15 residues. Germline CDR1 reads SGHTA; CDR2 reads FQGNSA. Losses at the gene ends were 5 bases for V and 4 bases for J; bases not matched to a gene: 4.

The gene calls are TRBV6-5 and TRBJ2-1, with 10 bases matching TRBD2. CDR3 length: 14 residues. CDR1 and CDR2 (germline): MNHEY, SVGAGI. The V and J ends lost 7 bases and 7 bases, in that order; junction bases with no gene match: 7. CDR3 amino acids: CASMPGLAWNEQFF. The CDR3 region has the DNA TGTGCCAGCATGCCGGGACTAGCGTGGAATGAGCAGTTCTTC.

This clone was counted a single time. The rearrangement joins TRBV5-5 to TRBJ2-1; the D gene is possibly TRBD1 (6 bases). Per the germline V gene, CDR1 is SGHKS and CDR2 is YYEKEE (reference sequence). V lost 5 bases and J 0 bases, leaving 15 bases between the germline ends. The CDR3 runs 16 residues. This chain's CDR3 is CASSRDIHNSYNEQFF. Written as DNA, the CDR3 is TGTGCCAGCAGTCGGGACATCCACAACTCCTACAATGAGCAGTTCTTC.

The V gene is TRBV4-1, the J gene TRBJ1-5; TRBD1 might be the D (6 bases). Germline CDR1 and CDR2: MGHRA and YSYEKL. V was trimmed by 3 bases and J by 7 bases, leaving 16 bases between them. The CDR3 loop spans 15 amino acids. In nucleotides, the CDR3 is TGCGCCAGCAGCCACCCACTCCAGGGGCGCCAGCCCCAGCATTTT. It translates to CASSHPLQGRQPQHF.